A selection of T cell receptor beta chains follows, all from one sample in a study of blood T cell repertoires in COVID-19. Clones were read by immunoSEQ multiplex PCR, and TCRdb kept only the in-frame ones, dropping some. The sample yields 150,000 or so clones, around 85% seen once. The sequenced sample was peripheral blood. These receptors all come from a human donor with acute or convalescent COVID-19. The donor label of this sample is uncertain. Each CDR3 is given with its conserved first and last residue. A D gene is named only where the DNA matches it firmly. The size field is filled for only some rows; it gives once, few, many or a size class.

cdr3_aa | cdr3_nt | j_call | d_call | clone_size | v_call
CASSLGGEQFF | TGTGCCAGCAGCTTAGGCGGTGAGCAGTTCTTC | TRBJ2-1 | - | - | TRBV7-9
CASSRVSSGGAQTQYF | TGCGCCAGCAGCCGGGTCTCTAGCGGGGGGGCGCAGACCCAGTACTTC | TRBJ2-5 | TRBD2 | - | TRBV5-1
CASSSPQRRAFF | TGTGCCAGCAGTTCTCCTCAACGGAGAGCTTTCTTT | TRBJ1-1 | - | - | TRBV6-5
CASSYSGTGGNQPQHF | TGTGCCAGCAGTTACTCTGGGACAGGGGGAAATCAGCCCCAGCATTTT | TRBJ1-5 | TRBD1 | - | TRBV6-6
CASSPRGGDGYTF | TGTGCCAGCTCCCCGAGGGGCGGGGATGGCTACACCTTC | TRBJ1-2 | - | once | TRBV9
CASSLEGQGADTQYF | TGTGCCAGCAGCTTAGAGGGACAGGGGGCAGATACGCAGTATTTT | TRBJ2-3 | TRBD1 | - | TRBV7-9
CASSILGAGPLGANVLTF | TGTGCCAGCAGCATCCTAGGGGCCGGACCTCTAGGGGCCAACGTCCTGACTTTC | TRBJ2-6 | - | - | TRBV7-2
CASSSQGPNEKLFF | TGCGCCAGCAGCTCACAGGGACCCAATGAAAAACTGTTTTTT | TRBJ1-4 | - | - | TRBV5-1
CASSLQGMNTEAFF | TGTGCCAGCAGCTTACAGGGGATGAACACTGAAGCTTTCTTT | TRBJ1-1 | - | - | TRBV7-9
CASSVDREWGNIQYF | TGTGCCAGCAGCGTAGACAGGGAATGGGGAAACATTCAGTACTTC | TRBJ2-4 | - | - | TRBV9
CASSSGAGPQETQYF | TGCGCCAGCAGCAGTGGGGCCGGTCCCCAAGAGACCCAGTACTTC | TRBJ2-5 | - | - | TRBV10-1
CASGGESSYNEQFF | TGTGCCAGCGGAGGGGAAAGCTCCTACAATGAGCAGTTCTTC | TRBJ2-1 | - | - | TRBV28
CASSLGLASYEQYF | TGTGCCAGCAGTTTGGGGCTCGCCTCCTACGAGCAGTACTTC | TRBJ2-7 | - | - | TRBV27
CASSLQGVGEKLFF | TGTGCCAGCAGCTTGCAGGGGGTCGGTGAAAAACTGTTTTTT | TRBJ1-4 | TRBD1 | once | TRBV5-4
CASSRQGPYEQYF | TGTGCCAGCAGCAGACAGGGTCCCTACGAGCAGTACTTC | TRBJ2-7 | TRBD1 | - | TRBV28
CASRRTGTGEGYTF | TGTGCCAGCAGAAGAACCGGGACAGGTGAAGGCTACACCTTC | TRBJ1-2 | TRBD1 | - | TRBV6-5
CASKDIAGGHSTQYF | TGTGCCAGTAAAGATATAGCGGGGGGCCATAGTACGCAGTATTTT | TRBJ2-3 | TRBD2 | - | TRBV19
CASSDRVGYTF | TGTGCCAGCAGTGATCGGGTTGGCTACACCTTC | TRBJ1-2 | - | - | TRBV2
CATRPRETTNSPLHF | TGTGCCACCCGACCGAGGGAGACCACTAATTCACCCCTCCACTTT | TRBJ1-6 | - | - | TRBV19
CASSTGQVNNSPLHF | TGTGCCAGCTCCACTGGACAGGTCAATAATTCACCCCTCCACTTT | TRBJ1-6 | TRBD1 | - | TRBV28
CASSLDGVVHIQYF | TGTGCCAGCAGCTTAGACGGGGTTGTGCACATTCAGTACTTC | TRBJ2-4 | - | - | TRBV7-9
CASSAPGTGGHGYTF | TGTGCCAGCAGCGCCCCAGGGACAGGGGGCCATGGCTACACCTTC | TRBJ1-2 | TRBD1 | - | TRBV9
CASSLGTSNNEQFF | TGTGCCAGCAGTTTAGGGACTAGCAACAATGAGCAGTTCTTC | TRBJ2-1 | TRBD2 | - | TRBV27
CASSLVGSSYEQYF | TGTGCCAGCAGCTTAGTGGGCAGCTCCTACGAGCAGTACTTC | TRBJ2-7 | - | - | TRBV13
CASSPHVGLLPYEQYF | TGTGCCAGCAGCCCCCATGTCGGGTTACTCCCTTACGAGCAGTACTTC | TRBJ2-7 | - | - | TRBV7-9
CASSFNGNTIYF | TGTGCCAGTAGTTTTAATGGAAACACCATATATTTT | TRBJ1-3 | - | - | TRBV19
CASSSQGGYQPQHF | TGTGCCAGCAGCTCTCAGGGTGGGTATCAGCCCCAGCATTTT | TRBJ1-5 | - | - | TRBV5-6
CASRSGQGGSTNEKLFF | TGTGCCAGCAGGTCCGGACAGGGAGGTTCAACTAATGAAAAACTGTTTTTT | TRBJ1-4 | TRBD1 | - | TRBV7-9
CASSGAGYNSPLHF | TGTGCCAGCAGCGGCGCAGGATATAATTCACCCCTCCACTTT | TRBJ1-6 | - | - | TRBV3-1/TRBV3-2
CASSLMGLGYSNQPQHF | TGTGCCAGCAGTTTGATGGGACTGGGCTATAGCAATCAGCCCCAGCATTTT | TRBJ1-5 | - | - | TRBV27
CASSQATGNEKLFF | TGTGCCAGCAGCCAAGCGACAGGTAATGAAAAACTGTTTTTT | TRBJ1-4 | - | - | TRBV4-2
CASEVGLYQETQYF | TGTGCCAGCGAAGTGGGCCTCTATCAAGAGACCCAGTACTTC | TRBJ2-5 | - | - | TRBV2
CASRAGGALSYNEQFF | TGTGCCAGCAGGGCGGGGGGGGCCCTCTCCTACAATGAGCAGTTCTTC | TRBJ2-1 | TRBD2 | once | TRBV2
CASSSEFRLGLAGGTGELFF | TGTGCCAGCAGCTCAGAGTTTCGATTGGGACTAGCGGGGGGGACCGGGGAGCTGTTTTTT | TRBJ2-2 | TRBD2 | - | TRBV7-8
CASSSSGTGIETQYF | TGTGCCAGCAGTTCATCCGGGACAGGGATAGAGACCCAGTACTTC | TRBJ2-5 | TRBD1 | once | TRBV28
CASYNRGVGDTEAFF | TGTGCCAGCTATAACAGGGGAGTAGGGGACACTGAAGCTTTCTTT | TRBJ1-1 | TRBD1 | - | TRBV19
CASSLAPPTGGFRETQYF | TGCGCCAGCAGCTTGGCGCCCCCGACAGGGGGCTTTAGGGAGACCCAGTACTTC | TRBJ2-5 | TRBD1 | - | TRBV5-1
CASSLGGPGNTIYF | TGTGCCAGCAGCTTAGGAGGGCCTGGAAACACCATATATTTT | TRBJ1-3 | - | - | TRBV11-3
CASSLLGGQGQGRYEQYF | TGTGCCAGCAGCCTTCTCGGGGGACAGGGACAGGGCCGGTACGAGCAGTACTTC | TRBJ2-7 | TRBD1 | - | TRBV7-9
CASRDDRGEYF | TGTGCCAGCAGAGATGACAGGGGGGAGTACTTC | TRBJ2-7 | TRBD1 | - | TRBV6-5
CAGGRGGETQYF | TGTGCCGGTGGGCGGGGGGGAGAGACCCAGTACTTC | TRBJ2-5 | TRBD2 | once | TRBV2
CASSSPSGEADTQYF | TGCGCCAGCAGCTCCCCTAGCGGGGAGGCAGATACGCAGTATTTT | TRBJ2-3 | TRBD2 | once | TRBV5-1
CASSLTRGANNEQFF | TGTGCCAGCAGCCTAACGCGGGGGGCCAACAATGAGCAGTTCTTC | TRBJ2-1 | TRBD2 | few | TRBV3-1/TRBV3-2
CASSPPGGSNQPQHF | TGTGCCAGCAGCCCCCCGGGGGGTAGCAATCAGCCCCAGCATTTT | TRBJ1-5 | - | - | TRBV7-9
CSVVGTSYEQYF | TGCAGCGTTGTTGGGACATCCTACGAGCAGTACTTC | TRBJ2-7 | - | - | TRBV29-1
CASRKYGVSNEQFF | TGTGCCAGCAGGAAATACGGGGTTAGCAATGAGCAGTTCTTC | TRBJ2-1 | - | - | TRBV6-5
CASSQDPTGWTKEAFF | TGTGCCAGCAGCCAAGATCCCACAGGGTGGACAAAGGAAGCTTTCTTT | TRBJ1-1 | - | - | TRBV3-1/TRBV3-2